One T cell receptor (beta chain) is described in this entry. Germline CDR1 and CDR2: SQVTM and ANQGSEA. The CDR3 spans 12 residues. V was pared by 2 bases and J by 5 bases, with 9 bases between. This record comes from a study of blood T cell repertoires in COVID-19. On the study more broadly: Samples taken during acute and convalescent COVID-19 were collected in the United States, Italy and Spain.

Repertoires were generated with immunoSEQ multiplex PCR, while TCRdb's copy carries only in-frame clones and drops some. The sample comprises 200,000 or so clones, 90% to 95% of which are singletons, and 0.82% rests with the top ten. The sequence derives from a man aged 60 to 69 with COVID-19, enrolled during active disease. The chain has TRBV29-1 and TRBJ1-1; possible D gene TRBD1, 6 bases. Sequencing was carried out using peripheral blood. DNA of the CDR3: TGCAGCGTTGAATGGGGGCAAACTGAAGCTTTCTTT. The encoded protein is CSVEWGQTEAFF.